The following is a T cell receptor beta chain sequence with its context. Its specificity is not known. This record belongs to a study of CD4 T cells in relation to SARS-CoV-2 and coronaviruses. Method: immunoSEQ multiplex PCR; TCRdb's copy keeps in-frame clones and lacks some. The sample records 15,000 to 25,000 clones, 77% being singletons. The CDR3 extends over 13 amino acids. Germline-derived CDR1 and CDR2 are MNHNS and SASEGT. Trimming pared 2 bases from V and 6 bases from J, leaving 8 bases between. CD4+ T cells from unexposed donors were obtained before the COVID-19 pandemic (2011-2018). Isolation of CD4+ T cells took place after about 9 days in culture.

The clonotype originates from a human donor in good health. This chain uses TRBV6-1 with TRBJ2-1; the D gene is possibly TRBD2 (5 bases). Sample: CD4+ T cells from PBMCs, cultured in vitro. As DNA, the CDR3 is TGTGCCAGCAGTGAACCCGGGATCAATGAGCAGTTCTTC. Its translation is CASSEPGINEQFF.